What follows is one TCR beta chain and its context. The antigen is not known. Germline V CDR1 and CDR2: MDHEN, SYDVKM. With 8 bases removed from V and 10 bases from J, the gap between germline ends came to 17 bases. The CDR3 consists of 12 residues. This sample stems from a study of blood T cells in healthy people across ages. Across the whole study: T cells yielded about one barcoded beta molecule per two cells through template switching.

Study-wide results and caveats: In older individuals, TCR beta diversity per million T cells was lower, falling roughly linearly with age. Higher diversity and more naive CD4+ cells were features of long-lived donors, compared to aged donors. Correlation between TCR beta diversity and naive T cell percentage was strong.

Alongside a J-beta primer mix, a sample-barcoded 5' primer served in a second PCR lasting about 6 to 12 cycles. TCRdb analysed the 5' RACE reads with MiXCR anew, one entry per CDR3 protein. The sample contains hundreds of thousands of distinct CDR3 sequences, 56% of which appear only once. This TCR came from a man aged 35-49 years in good health. Sequencing input: blood. This chain links TRBV28 with TRBJ1-1; D ambiguous. The CDR3, as DNA: TGTGCCAGCGTGAGTTCCCTCGTTCGAGCTTTCTTT. Protein: CASVSSLVRAFF.